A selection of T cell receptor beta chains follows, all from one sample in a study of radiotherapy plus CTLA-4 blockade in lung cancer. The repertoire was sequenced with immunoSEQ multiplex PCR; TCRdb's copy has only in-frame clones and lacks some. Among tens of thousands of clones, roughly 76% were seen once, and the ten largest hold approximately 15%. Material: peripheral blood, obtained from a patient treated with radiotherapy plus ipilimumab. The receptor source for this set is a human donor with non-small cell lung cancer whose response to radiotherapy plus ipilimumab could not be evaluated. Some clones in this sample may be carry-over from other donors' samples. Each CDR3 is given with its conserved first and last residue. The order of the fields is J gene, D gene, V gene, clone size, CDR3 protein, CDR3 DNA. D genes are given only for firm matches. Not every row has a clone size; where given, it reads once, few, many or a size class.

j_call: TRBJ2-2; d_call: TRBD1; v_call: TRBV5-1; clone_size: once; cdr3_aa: CASSLLTGGSGELFF; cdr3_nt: TGCGCCAGCAGCTTGCTGACAGGGGGAAGCGGGGAGCTGTTTTTT
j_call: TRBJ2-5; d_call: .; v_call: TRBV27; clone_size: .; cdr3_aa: CASSLYGSRGAQETQYF; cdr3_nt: TGTGCCAGCAGTTTATACGGGTCTCGGGGAGCCCAAGAGACCCAGTACTTC
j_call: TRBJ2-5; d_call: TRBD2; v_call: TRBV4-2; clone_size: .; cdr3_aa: CASSQIASGGAETQYF; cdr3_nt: TGTGCCAGCAGCCAGATTGCTAGCGGGGGGGCCGAGACCCAGTACTTC
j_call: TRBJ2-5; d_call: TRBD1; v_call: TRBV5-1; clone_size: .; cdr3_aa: CASSPSRTGVETQYF; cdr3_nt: TGCGCCAGCTCCCCGAGCAGGACAGGGGTAGAGACCCAGTACTTC
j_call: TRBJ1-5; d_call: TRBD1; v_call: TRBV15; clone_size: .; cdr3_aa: CATRRDSLNQPQHF; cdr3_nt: TGTGCCACCCGCCGGGACAGCCTTAATCAGCCCCAGCATTTT
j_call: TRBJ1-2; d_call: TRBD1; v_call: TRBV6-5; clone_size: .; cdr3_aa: CASSYRDRGYGYTF; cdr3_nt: TGTGCCAGCAGTTACAGGGACAGAGGGTATGGCTACACCTTC
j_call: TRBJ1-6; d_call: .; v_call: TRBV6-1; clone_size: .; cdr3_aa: CASTRDSSYNSPLHF; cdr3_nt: TGTGCCAGCACGCGAGATAGCTCCTATAATTCACCCCTCCACTTT
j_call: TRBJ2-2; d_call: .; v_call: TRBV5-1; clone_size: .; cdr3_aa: CASSSGTNTGELFF; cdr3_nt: TGCGCCAGCAGCTCCGGGACAAACACCGGGGAGCTGTTTTTT
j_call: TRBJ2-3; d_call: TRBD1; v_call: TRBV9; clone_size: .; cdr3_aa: CASSVTTGGTDTQYF; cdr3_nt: TGTGCCAGCAGCGTAACGACAGGGGGGACAGATACGCAGTATTTT
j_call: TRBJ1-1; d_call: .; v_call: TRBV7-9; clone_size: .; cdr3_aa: CASSLDRQPEAFF; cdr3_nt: TGTGCCAGCAGCTTAGACCGACAGCCTGAAGCTTTCTTT
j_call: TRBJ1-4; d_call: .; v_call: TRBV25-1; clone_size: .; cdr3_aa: CASSNWSEKLFF; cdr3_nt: TGTGCCAGCAGTAACTGGAGTGAAAAACTGTTTTTT
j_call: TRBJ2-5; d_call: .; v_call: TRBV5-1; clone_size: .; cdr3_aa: CASSLGVSQETQYF; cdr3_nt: TGCGCCAGCAGCTTGGGCGTGTCCCAAGAGACCCAGTACTTC
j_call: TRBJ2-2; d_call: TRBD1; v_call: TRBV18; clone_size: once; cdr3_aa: CATAGTGNTGELFF; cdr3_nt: TGTGCCACGGCCGGGACAGGGAACACCGGGGAGCTGTTTTTT
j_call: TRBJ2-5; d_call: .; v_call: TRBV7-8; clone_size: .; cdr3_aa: CASSPTRRTEPMGAQYF; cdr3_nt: TGTGCCAGCAGCCCAACGAGACGGACAGAGCCCATGGGGGCCCAGTACTTC
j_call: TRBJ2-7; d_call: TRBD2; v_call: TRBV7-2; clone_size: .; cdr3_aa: CASSQAVASGGLYEQYF; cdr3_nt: TGTGCCAGCAGCCAGGCGGTGGCTAGCGGGGGGTTGTACGAGCAGTACTTC
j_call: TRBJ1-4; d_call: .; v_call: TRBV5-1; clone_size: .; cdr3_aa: CASSHTGNNEKLFF; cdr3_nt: TGCGCCAGCTCTCATACAGGGAATAATGAAAAACTGTTTTTT
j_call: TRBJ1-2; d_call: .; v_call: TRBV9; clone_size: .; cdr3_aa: CASSGRVVTDGYTF; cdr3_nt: TGTGCCAGCAGCGGCCGGGTCGTTACCGATGGCTACACCTTC
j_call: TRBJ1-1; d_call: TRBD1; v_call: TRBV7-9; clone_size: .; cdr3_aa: CASSLNRGDTEAFF; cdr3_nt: TGTGCCAGCAGCTTAAACAGGGGGGACACTGAAGCTTTCTTT
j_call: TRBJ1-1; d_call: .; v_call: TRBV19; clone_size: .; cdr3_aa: CASRKDSPAAFF; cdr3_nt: TGTGCCAGTAGGAAAGACAGTCCCGCGGCTTTCTTT
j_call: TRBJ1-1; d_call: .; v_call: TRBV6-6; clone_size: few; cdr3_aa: CASSSWTVYTEAFF; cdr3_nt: TGTGCCAGCAGTTCATGGACAGTCTACACTGAAGCTTTCTTT
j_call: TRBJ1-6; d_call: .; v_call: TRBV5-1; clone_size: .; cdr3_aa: CASSTTQVNGNSPLHF; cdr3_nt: TGCGCCAGCAGCACTACGCAAGTCAACGGCAATTCACCCCTCCACTTT
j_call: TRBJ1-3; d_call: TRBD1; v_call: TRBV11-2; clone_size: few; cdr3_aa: CASSSRTGFTTGNTIYF; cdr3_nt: TGTGCCAGCAGCTCACGGACAGGGTTTACAACTGGAAACACCATATATTTT
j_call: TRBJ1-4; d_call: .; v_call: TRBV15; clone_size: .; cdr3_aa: CATSRDGVSEKLFF; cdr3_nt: TGTGCCACCAGCAGAGATGGAGTGAGCGAAAAACTGTTTTTT
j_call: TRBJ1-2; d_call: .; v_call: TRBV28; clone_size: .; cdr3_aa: CASTTGRMYGYTF; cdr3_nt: TGTGCCAGCACTACCGGCAGGATGTATGGCTACACCTTC
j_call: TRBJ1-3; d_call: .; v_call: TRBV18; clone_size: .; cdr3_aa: CASSRKQGSGNTIYF; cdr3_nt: TGTGCCAGCTCACGAAAACAGGGCTCTGGAAACACCATATATTTT
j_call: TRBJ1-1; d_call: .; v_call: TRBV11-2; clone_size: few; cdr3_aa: CASSPPTAYTEAFF; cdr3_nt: TGTGCCAGCAGCCCCCCAACAGCCTACACTGAAGCTTTCTTT
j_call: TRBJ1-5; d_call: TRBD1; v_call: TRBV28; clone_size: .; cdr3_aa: CASSLGLRDRGRGGNQPQHF; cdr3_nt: TGTGCCAGCAGTTTAGGGCTCCGGGACAGGGGGCGCGGGGGCAATCAGCCCCAGCATTTT
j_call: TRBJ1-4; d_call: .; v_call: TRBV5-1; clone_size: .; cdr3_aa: CATSRDSNEKLFF; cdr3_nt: TGCGCCACCTCCCGGGACTCTAATGAAAAACTGTTTTTT
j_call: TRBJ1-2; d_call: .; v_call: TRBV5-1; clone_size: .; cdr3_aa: CASRQGVRNYGYTF; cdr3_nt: TGCGCCAGCCGGCAAGGGGTAAGGAACTATGGCTACACCTTC
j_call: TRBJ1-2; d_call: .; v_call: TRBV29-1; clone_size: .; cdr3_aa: CSAQGGDGYTF; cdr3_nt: TGCAGCGCCCAAGGAGGGGATGGCTACACCTTC
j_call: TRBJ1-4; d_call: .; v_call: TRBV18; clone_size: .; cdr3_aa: CASSPPSRVREKLFF; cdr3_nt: TGTGCCAGCTCACCACCGAGCAGGGTACGGGAAAAACTGTTTTTT
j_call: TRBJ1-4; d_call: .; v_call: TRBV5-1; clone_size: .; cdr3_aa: CASSRDTNNEKLFF; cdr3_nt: TGCGCCAGCAGCCGGGACACTAATAATGAAAAACTGTTTTTT
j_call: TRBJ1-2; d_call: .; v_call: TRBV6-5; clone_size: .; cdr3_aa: CASSYGGGTGYTF; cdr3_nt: TGTGCCAGCAGTTACGGGGGCGGTACAGGCTACACCTTC
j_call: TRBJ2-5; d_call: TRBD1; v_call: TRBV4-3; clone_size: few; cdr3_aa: CASSPFTRYGTGQETQYF; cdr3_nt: TGCGCCAGCAGCCCTTTCACCCGATATGGGACAGGGCAAGAGACCCAGTACTTC
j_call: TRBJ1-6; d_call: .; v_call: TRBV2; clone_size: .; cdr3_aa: CASSEESSYNSPLHF; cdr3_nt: TGTGCCAGCAGTGAGGAGAGCTCCTATAATTCACCCCTCCACTTT
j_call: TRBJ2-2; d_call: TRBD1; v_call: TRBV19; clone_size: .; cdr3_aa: CASRDRGLTGELFF; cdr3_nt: TGTGCCAGTAGGGACAGGGGGCTGACCGGGGAGCTGTTTTTT
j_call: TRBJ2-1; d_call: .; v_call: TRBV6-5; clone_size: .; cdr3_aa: CASVGGANEQFF; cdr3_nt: TGTGCCAGCGTTGGGGGGGCAAACGAGCAGTTCTTC
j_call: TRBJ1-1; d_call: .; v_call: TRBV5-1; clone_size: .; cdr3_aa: CASSPAGANTEAFF; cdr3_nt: TGCGCCAGCAGCCCGGCGGGGGCGAACACTGAAGCTTTCTTT
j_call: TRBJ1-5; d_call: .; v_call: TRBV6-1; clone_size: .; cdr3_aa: CASSEFRVNSQPQHF; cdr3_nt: TGTGCCAGCAGTGAATTCAGGGTTAACAGTCAGCCCCAGCATTTT